These T cell receptor beta chains were read from a single sample in a study of Graves' ophthalmopathy and Graves' hyperthyroidism. TCRdb reprocessed the multiplex PCR reads with MiXCR, giving one entry per CDR3 protein. Of around 1.1 million distinct CDR3 sequences in the sample, 35% to 45% were seen once. The specimen sequenced was peripheral blood or thyroid tissue (not recorded which). These receptor sequences come from an adult man with Graves' hyperthyroidism. Both conserved end residues are part of each CDR3. D genes are given only for firm matches. Clone sizes are given selectively: once, few, many, or a class where the clone is expanded.

-,TRBJ2-2,TRBV2,-,TGTGCCAGTAGTATAAGGGGATCCACCGGGGAGCTGTTTTTT,CASSIRGSTGELFF
-,TRBJ2-5,TRBV10-3,-,TGTGCCACCTCTAGGCCTTTGGGGGAGACCCAGTACTTC,CATSRPLGETQYF
-,TRBJ2-7,TRBV12-3/TRBV12-4,TRBD2,TGTGCCAGCAGTTTAGCAGCGGGGGCGCCTGAGCAGTACTTC,CASSLAAGAPEQYF
-,TRBJ1-4,TRBV6-4,-,TGTGCCAGCAACACACCCGGGACGGGGGATGAAAAACTGTTTTTT,CASNTPGTGDEKLFF
few,TRBJ1-1,TRBV30,-,TGTGCCTGGAGCACTCATCACACTGAAGCTTTCTTT,CAWSTHHTEAFF
-,TRBJ1-5,TRBV2,TRBD1,TGTGCCAGCAGTGAATTTTTCGCCGGACAGGGTATCGATCAGCCCCAGCATTTT,CASSEFFAGQGIDQPQHF
-,TRBJ2-5,TRBV20-1,TRBD2,TGCAGTGCGAGATTAGCGGGAGTGGGGTCAGAGACCCAGTACTTC,CSARLAGVGSETQYF
many,TRBJ1-5,TRBV5-6,-,TGTGCCAGCAGCGTACGGGGGCCGGGGGGGCAGCCCCAGCATTTT,CASSVRGPGGQPQHF
few,TRBJ1-1,TRBV6-2/TRBV6-3,-,TGTGCCAGCAGTTACTTCTGGGGAAGTGAGGACAATGAAGCTTTCTTT,CASSYFWGSEDNEAFF
-,TRBJ2-7,TRBV10-2,TRBD2,TGCGCCAGCCAGTCCGCCGAGGCGGGAGGGCCCTACGAGCAGTACTTC,CASQSAEAGGPYEQYF
many,TRBJ1-6,TRBV7-9,-,TGTGCCAGCCGCAGGGTTACTGCCTATAATTCACCCCTCCACTTT,CASRRVTAYNSPLHF
-,TRBJ1-5,TRBV20-1,-,TGCAGTGCTAACAGCGACAATCAGCCCCAGCATTTT,CSANSDNQPQHF
many,TRBJ1-5,TRBV19,-,TGTGCCAGTAGTATTTTTGTTCAGGGGAATCAGCCCCAGCATTTT,CASSIFVQGNQPQHF
few,TRBJ2-7,TRBV6-6,-,TGTGCCAGCAGTGAATTCAAGGCCTACGAGCAGTACTTC,CASSEFKAYEQYF
-,TRBJ1-4,TRBV19,-,TGTGCCAGTAGTGTCGACAGCTGGGGAAAACTGTTTTTT,CASSVDSWGKLFF
-,TRBJ2-7,TRBV29-1,-,TGCAGCGTTCGGGGGCCCGGGTGGGTAACCGAGCAGTACTTC,CSVRGPGWVTEQYF
few,TRBJ2-7,TRBV20-1,TRBD1,TGCAGTGCCCTACGGACAGGGGGTAGGAACGAGCAGTACTTC,CSALRTGGRNEQYF
-,TRBJ2-7,TRBV15,TRBD2,TGTGCCACCAGCAGAGAGTTGCGGGCTAGCGGAGCTTCCTACGAGCAGTACTTC,CATSRELRASGASYEQYF
-,TRBJ2-7,TRBV10-2,TRBD1,TGCGCCAGCAGTGACTCCGGGACAGGGGGCTCCTACGAGCAGTACTTC,CASSDSGTGGSYEQYF
-,TRBJ2-2,TRBV25-1,-,TGTGCCTGGAGTGTACAACAGGGACGCACCGGGGAGCTGTTTTTT,CAWSVQQGRTGELFF
-,TRBJ1-1,TRBV7-2,TRBD1,TGTGCCAGCAGCCCAAGCAGGGGGCTGATCACTGAAGCTTTCTTT,CASSPSRGLITEAFF
-,TRBJ1-1,TRBV10-3,TRBD1,TGTGCCACCAGTGATTCGGACAGGGGGAGAGCTTTCTTT,CATSDSDRGRAFF